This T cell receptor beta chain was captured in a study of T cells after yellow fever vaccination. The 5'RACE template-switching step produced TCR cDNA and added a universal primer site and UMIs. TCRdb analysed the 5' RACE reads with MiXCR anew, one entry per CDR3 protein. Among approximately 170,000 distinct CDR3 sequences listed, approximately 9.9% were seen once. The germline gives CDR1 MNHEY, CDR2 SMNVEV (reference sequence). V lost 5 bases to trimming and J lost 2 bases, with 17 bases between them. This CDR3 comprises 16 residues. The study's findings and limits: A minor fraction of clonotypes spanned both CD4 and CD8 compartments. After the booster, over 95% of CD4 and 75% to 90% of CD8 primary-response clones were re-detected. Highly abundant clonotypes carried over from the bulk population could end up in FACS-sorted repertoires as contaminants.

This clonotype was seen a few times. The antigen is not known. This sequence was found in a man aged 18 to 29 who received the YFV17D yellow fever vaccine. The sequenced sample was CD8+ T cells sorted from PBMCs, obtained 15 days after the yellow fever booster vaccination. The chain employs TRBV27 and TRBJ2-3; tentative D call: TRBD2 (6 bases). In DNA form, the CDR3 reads TGTGCCAGCAGTCCCGCGGGACCCCGGTTCACAGATACGCAGTATTTT. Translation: CASSPAGPRFTDTQYF.